Listed below are T cell receptor beta chains from one sample, sequenced in a study of cytomegalovirus exposure and HLA in healthy donors. The table came from immunoSEQ multiplex PCR; TCRdb's copy has only in-frame clones and leaves some out. The sample records about 150,000 clones, about three quarters being singletons. The material sequenced was PBMCs. These receptors were obtained from a man between 18 and 35 years old in good health and CMV-seronegative. Both conserved end residues are part of each CDR3. D genes are given only for firm matches. Not every row has a clone size; where given, it reads once, few, many or a size class.

v_call	d_call	j_call	clone_size	cdr3_aa	cdr3_nt
TRBV27	TRBD2	TRBJ2-1	.	CASKPSGIHEQFF	TGTGCCAGCAAACCTAGCGGGATCCATGAGCAGTTCTTC
TRBV11-2	.	TRBJ2-5	.	CASSSLQGNQETQYF	TGTGCCAGCAGCTCTTTACAGGGTAACCAAGAGACCCAGTACTTC
TRBV7-9	.	TRBJ2-7	.	CASSSKGGAQGEQYF	TGTGCCAGCAGCTCAAAGGGGGGGGCGCAGGGCGAGCAGTACTTC
TRBV9	.	TRBJ1-2	.	CASSAQTGSRGYTF	TGTGCCAGCAGCGCTCAAACAGGGAGCAGAGGCTACACCTTC
TRBV19	TRBD2	TRBJ2-1	.	CASSETSGSYNEQFF	TGTGCCAGTAGTGAAACTAGCGGCTCCTACAATGAGCAGTTCTTC
TRBV19	TRBD1	TRBJ2-3	.	CASRDRGTDTQYF	TGTGCCAGCCGGGACAGGGGCACAGATACGCAGTATTTT
TRBV7-9	.	TRBJ2-7	.	CSSSLGRGPEQYF	TGTTCCAGCAGCTTAGGGCGAGGGCCCGAGCAGTACTTC
TRBV30	.	TRBJ1-2	.	CAWRAPGENYGYTF	TGTGCCTGGAGAGCTCCGGGGGAGAACTATGGCTACACCTTC
TRBV28	TRBD1	TRBJ2-5	.	CASRQGWETQYF	TGTGCCAGCCGACAGGGGTGGGAGACCCAGTACTTC
TRBV27	TRBD1	TRBJ1-5	few	CASSDRGQPQHF	TGTGCCAGCAGTGACAGGGGGCAGCCCCAGCATTTT